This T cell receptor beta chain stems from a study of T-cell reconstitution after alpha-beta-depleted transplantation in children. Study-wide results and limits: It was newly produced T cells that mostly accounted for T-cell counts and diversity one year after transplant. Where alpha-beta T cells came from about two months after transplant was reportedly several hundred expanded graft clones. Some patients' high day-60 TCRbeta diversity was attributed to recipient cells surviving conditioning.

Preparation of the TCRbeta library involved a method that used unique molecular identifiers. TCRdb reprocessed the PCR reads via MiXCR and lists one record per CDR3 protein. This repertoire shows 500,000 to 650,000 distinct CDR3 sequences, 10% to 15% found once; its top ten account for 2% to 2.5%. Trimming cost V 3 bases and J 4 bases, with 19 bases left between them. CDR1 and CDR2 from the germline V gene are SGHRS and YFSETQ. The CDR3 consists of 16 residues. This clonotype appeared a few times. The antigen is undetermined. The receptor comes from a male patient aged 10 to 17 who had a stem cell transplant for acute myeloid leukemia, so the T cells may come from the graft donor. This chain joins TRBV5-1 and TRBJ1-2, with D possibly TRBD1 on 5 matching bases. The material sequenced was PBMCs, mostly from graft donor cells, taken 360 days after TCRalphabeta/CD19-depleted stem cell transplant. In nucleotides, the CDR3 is TGCGCCAGCAGCTACCCCCAAGGACACAGTTCCTATGGCTACACCTTC. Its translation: CASSYPQGHSSYGYTF.